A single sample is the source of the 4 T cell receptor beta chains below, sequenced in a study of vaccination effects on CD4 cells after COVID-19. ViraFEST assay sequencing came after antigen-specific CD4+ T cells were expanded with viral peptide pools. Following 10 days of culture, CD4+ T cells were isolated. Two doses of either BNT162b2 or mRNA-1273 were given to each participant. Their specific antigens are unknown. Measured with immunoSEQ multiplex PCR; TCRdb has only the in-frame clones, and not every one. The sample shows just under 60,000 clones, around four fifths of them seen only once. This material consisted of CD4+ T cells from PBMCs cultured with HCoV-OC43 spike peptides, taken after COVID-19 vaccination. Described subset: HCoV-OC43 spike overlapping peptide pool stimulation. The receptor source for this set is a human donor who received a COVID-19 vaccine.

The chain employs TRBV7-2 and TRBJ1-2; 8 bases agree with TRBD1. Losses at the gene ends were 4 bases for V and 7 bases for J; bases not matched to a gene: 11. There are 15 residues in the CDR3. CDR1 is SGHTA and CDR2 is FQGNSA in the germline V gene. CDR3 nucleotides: TGTGCCAGCAGCTCGACCTCAGGGGGCTGGGGTGGCTACACCTTC. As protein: CASSSTSGGWGGYTF.

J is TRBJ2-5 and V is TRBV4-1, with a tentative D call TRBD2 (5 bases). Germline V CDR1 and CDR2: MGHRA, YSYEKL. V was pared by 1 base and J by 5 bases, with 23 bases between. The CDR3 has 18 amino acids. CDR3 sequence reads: CASSQGPLRLSQEETQYF. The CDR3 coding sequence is TGCGCCAGCAGCCAAGGCCCCCTAAGACTATCCCAGGAGGAGACCCAGTACTTC.

Here the CDR3 DNA reads TGTGCCAGCAGTTACTCGAGCGGGGGGGCTGCAGATACGCAGTATTTT. Its protein is CASSYSSGGAADTQYF. This chain links TRBV6-2 or TRBV6-3 with TRBJ2-3; TRBD2 matches 10 bases. The CDR3 totals 16 residues. V dropped 0 bases and J dropped 4; count of bases not matched to a gene: 4. Looked up from germline, CDR1 is MNHEY and CDR2 is SVGEGT.

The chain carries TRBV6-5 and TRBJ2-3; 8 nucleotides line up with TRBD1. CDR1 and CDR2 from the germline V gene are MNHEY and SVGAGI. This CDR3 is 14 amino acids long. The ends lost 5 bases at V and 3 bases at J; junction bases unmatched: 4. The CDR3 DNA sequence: TGTGCCAGCAGTATAGGACAGGGAACAGATACGCAGTATTTT. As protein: CASSIGQGTDTQYF.